The next 21 T cell receptor beta chains were all read from a single sample in a study of T cell repertoires in cytomegalovirus infection. Their antigens remain unidentified. TCRdb itself ran the reads through MiXCR, one entry per CDR3 protein. The table records some 480,000 distinct CDR3 sequences, around 30% of them present only once. The specimen was cultured PBMCs, collected from culture after CMV antigen stimulation. The receptors were sampled from a human donor in good health (CMV status not recorded). Some clones in this sample may be carry-over from other donors' samples.

The chain recombines TRBV11-3 with TRBJ2-1; D is ambiguous. V lost 0 bases, J lost 7 bases, and 7 bases lay in between. CDR1 is SGHNT, CDR2 YENEEA, per germline. The CDR3 sequence is 13 residues long. CDR3 DNA: TGTGCCAGCAGCTTAGAGGGTCGGAATGAGCAGTTCTTC. Protein: CASSLEGRNEQFF.

V and J are TRBV12-3 or TRBV12-4 and TRBJ2-1; D assignment may be TRBD1 or TRBD2 (5 bases each). V was pared by 4 bases and J by 5 bases, with 9 bases between. The CDR3 contains 13 residues. Written as DNA, the CDR3 is TGTGCCAGCAGTTACCCGGGACACAATGAGCAGTTCTTC. Protein: CASSYPGHNEQFF.

The table lists this clonotype with many counts. The chain has TRBV7-2 and TRBJ1-4; D might be TRBD1 (5 bases). Trimming cost V 1 base and J 7 bases, with 10 bases left between them. The CDR3 length is 14 residues. Germline lookup yields CDR1 SGHTA and CDR2 FQGNSA. CDR3 region: CASSLGQGPEKLFF. The CDR3 bases are TGTGCCAGCAGCTTAGGGCAGGGTCCTGAAAAACTGTTTTTT.

The sample holds a few counts of this clonotype. The V gene is TRBV20-1, the J gene TRBJ1-1; unclear D gene. Trimming left V 4 bases short and J 3 bases short, with 12 bases between. The CDR3 length is 13 residues. Per the germline V gene, CDR1 is DFQATT and CDR2 is SNEGSKA (reference sequence). CDR3 sequence: CSAKAGVDTEAFF. The CDR3 nucleotides are TGCAGTGCTAAGGCCGGGGTCGACACTGAAGCTTTCTTT.

This clonotype appeared a few times. The chain recombines TRBV27 with TRBJ2-3; tentatively, D is TRBD2 (6 bases). Trimming left V 1 base short and J 1 base short, with 12 bases between. Germline CDR1 reads MNHEY; CDR2 reads SMNVEV (reference sequence). CDR3 size: 16 residues. The DNA for the CDR3 is TGTGCCAGCAGTTTATACACGGGAGACGGCACAGATACGCAGTATTTT. This sequence encodes CASSLYTGDGTDTQYF.

The chain carries TRBV19 and TRBJ1-5; maybe TRBD1 (5 bases). The length of the CDR3 is 15 residues. Trimming shortened V by 6 bases and J by 3 bases, and 15 bases separated the two germline ends. Germline CDR1 reads LNHDA; CDR2 reads SQIVND (reference sequence). CDR3 residues: CASRPPGLINQPQHF. Written as DNA, the CDR3 is TGTGCCAGTAGGCCCCCGGGACTGATCAATCAGCCCCAGCATTTT.

This clonotype was observed a few times. The V and J genes are TRBV19 and TRBJ2-5; 10 bases fit TRBD1. The J segment lost 2 bases and the V segment lost 5 bases, leaving 8 bases of the junction unmatched. This CDR3 comprises 16 residues. Per germline, CDR1 LNHDA and CDR2 SQIVND (reference sequence). The CDR3 region is CASSSSRTGGQETQYF. CDR3 nucleotide sequence: TGTGCCAGTAGTTCTTCCCGGACAGGGGGACAAGAGACCCAGTACTTC.

V usage is TRBV4-3 and J usage is TRBJ1-2; 8 bases agree with TRBD1. This CDR3 comprises 15 residues. V shed 0 bases, J shed 6 bases, and the junction held 6 bases outside the gene matches. CDR1 is LGHNA, CDR2 YSLEER, per germline. CDR3 sequence reads: CASSQEIRTGHGYTF. The CDR3 nucleotides read TGCGCCAGCAGCCAAGAAATCAGGACAGGGCATGGCTACACCTTC.

The rearrangement uses TRBV29-1 and TRBJ2-7; the D is unclear. The CDR3 loop spans 13 amino acids. Germline V gene sequence: CDR1 SQVTM, CDR2 ANQGSEA. Trimming pared 3 bases from V and 5 bases from J, leaving 14 bases between. This CDR3 is CSVEWGSRDEQYF. DNA of the CDR3: TGCAGCGTTGAGTGGGGTTCTCGGGACGAGCAGTACTTC.

The rearrangement links TRBV6-5 to TRBJ2-3, with 8 nucleotides matching TRBD1. The CDR3 has 14 residues. V was pared by 5 bases and J by 3 bases, with 4 bases of the junction left unmatched. Per germline, CDR1 MNHEY and CDR2 SVGAGI. CDR3 in DNA: TGTGCCAGCAGTCGACAGGGGATGACAGATACGCAGTATTTT. This encodes CASSRQGMTDTQYF.

This clonotype was seen a few times. The J gene is TRBJ2-5, the V gene TRBV7-8; 8 bases are shared with TRBD2. This CDR3 comprises 15 residues. Unmatched junction bases numbered 6, after V lost 1 base and J lost 5 bases. The germline V gene has CDR1 SGHVS and CDR2 FQNEAQ. For the CDR3, the DNA is TGTGCCAGCAGCTTAGGGTCCGGGGGGGGGGAGACCCAGTACTTC. This encodes CASSLGSGGGETQYF.

V and J are TRBV5-1 and TRBJ1-1; maybe TRBD1 (5 bases). Trimming pared 3 bases from V and 8 bases from J, leaving 14 bases between. Per germline, CDR1 SGHRS and CDR2 YFSETQ. The CDR3 runs to 13 residues. This CDR3 is CASSSGTVTEAFF. CDR3 coding DNA: TGCGCCAGCAGCTCGGGGACCGTTACAGAAGCTTTCTTT.

The chain couples TRBV7-2 to TRBJ2-1; no reliable D call. Per germline, CDR1 SGHTA and CDR2 FQGNSA. V lost 3 bases and J 6 bases, leaving 12 bases between the germline ends. The CDR3 sequence is 14 residues long. This CDR3 is CASSFNSATNEQFF. The CDR3 DNA reads TGTGCCAGCAGCTTTAACAGCGCCACCAATGAGCAGTTCTTC.

This clonotype has ten or more counts. The rearrangement joins TRBV7-6 to TRBJ2-3, with D perhaps matching TRBD1 (6 bases). V was clipped by 2 bases and J by 3 bases, with 12 bases between them. CDR1 is SGHVS and CDR2 is FNYEAQ in the germline V gene. The CDR3 is 15 residues long. CDR3 nucleotides: TGTGCCAGCAGCTTAACACAGGGTCCGACAGATACGCAGTATTTT. Protein sequence: CASSLTQGPTDTQYF.

The sample holds one count of this clonotype. This rearrangement joins TRBV11-3 to TRBJ2-1; D possibly corresponds to TRBD2 (6 bases). This CDR3 is 14 amino acids long. Germline CDR1 reads SGHNT; CDR2 reads YENEEA. The ends were cut back, 5 bases at V and 9 bases at J, with 17 bases in the middle. The CDR3 sequence: CASSPRLVPREQFF. CDR3 nucleotide sequence: TGTGCCAGCAGCCCCAGACTAGTGCCACGTGAGCAGTTCTTC.

This sequence joins TRBV6-5 and TRBJ2-1, with 11 bases identical to TRBD2. Germline CDR1 is MNHEY and CDR2 is SVGAGI. The CDR3 length is 15 residues. The J segment lost 10 bases and the V segment lost 5 bases, leaving 10 bases of the junction unmatched. In nucleotides, the CDR3 is TGTGCCAGCAGTCCCTTTAGCGGGAGGGCCAGGGAGCAGTTCTTC. Residues: CASSPFSGRAREQFF.

J is TRBJ1-5 and V is TRBV27; D remains unclear. CDR3 length equals 13 residues. Germline CDR1 is MNHEY and CDR2 is SMNVEV (reference sequence). The germline V and J ends were trimmed by 4 bases and 10 bases, with 14 bases remaining between them. CDR3 sequence reads: CASSSYLSSPQHF. The CDR3 DNA reads TGTGCCAGCAGTTCTTACCTTAGCTCCCCCCAGCATTTT.

There are many counts of this clonotype. The V and J genes are TRBV7-2 and TRBJ2-7, with 9 bases identical to TRBD1. Per germline, CDR1 SGHTA and CDR2 FQGNSA. The CDR3 has 14 amino acids. V lost 3 bases and J lost 2; bases outside the gene matches: 2. CDR3 amino acids: CASSFGTGTYEQYF. The CDR3 DNA sequence: TGTGCCAGCAGCTTCGGGACAGGGACCTACGAGCAGTACTTC.

This chain links TRBV6-4 with TRBJ2-2; tentatively, D is TRBD1 or TRBD2 (5 bases each). V was clipped by 3 bases and J by 7 bases, with 15 bases between them. This CDR3 is 15 amino acids long. In germline, CDR1 is MRHNA, CDR2 SNTAGT. CDR3 DNA sequence: TGTGCCAGCAGTGAATCGCGAGGGGTGATCGGGGAGCTGTTTTTT. It specifies CASSESRGVIGELFF.

The chain recombines TRBV28 with TRBJ2-7; 7 bases match TRBD2. Trimming at V came to 3 bases and at J to 3 bases, leaving 5 bases not matched to a gene. In germline, CDR1 is MDHEN, CDR2 SYDVKM. The CDR3 consists of 14 residues. In DNA form, the CDR3 reads TGTGCCAGCAGTTTGGCGGCGGGAGTCTACGAGCAGTACTTC. Its translation is CASSLAAGVYEQYF. Full variable domain (outside the CDR3, taken from reference TRBV28 and TRBJ2-7): DVKVTQSSRYLVKRTGEKVFLECVQDMDHENMFWYRQDPGLGLRLIYFSYDVKMKEKGDIPEGYSVSREKKERFSLILESASTNQTSMYLCASSLAAGVYEQYFGPGTRLTVT.

A few counts support this clonotype. The genes are TRBV12-3 or TRBV12-4 and TRBJ1-4; D is unclear. The CDR3 sequence is 14 residues long. Trimming removed 6 bases at V and 7 bases at J, with 15 bases between. The CDR3 bases are TGTGCCAGCAGCACACCTACCTCAGGTGAAAAACTGTTTTTT. Its translation is CASSTPTSGEKLFF.